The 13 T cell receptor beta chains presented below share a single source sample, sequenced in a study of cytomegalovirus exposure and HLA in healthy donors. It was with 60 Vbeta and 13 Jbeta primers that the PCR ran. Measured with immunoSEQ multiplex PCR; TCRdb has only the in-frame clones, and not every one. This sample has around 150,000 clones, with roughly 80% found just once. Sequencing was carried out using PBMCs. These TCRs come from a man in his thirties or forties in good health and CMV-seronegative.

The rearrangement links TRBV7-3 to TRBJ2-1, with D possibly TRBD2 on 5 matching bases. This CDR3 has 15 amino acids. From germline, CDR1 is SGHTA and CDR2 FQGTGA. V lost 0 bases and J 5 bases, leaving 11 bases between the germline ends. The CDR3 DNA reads TGTGCCAGCAGCTTAACAGGGCTAGCCCACAATGAGCAGTTCTTC. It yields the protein CASSLTGLAHNEQFF.

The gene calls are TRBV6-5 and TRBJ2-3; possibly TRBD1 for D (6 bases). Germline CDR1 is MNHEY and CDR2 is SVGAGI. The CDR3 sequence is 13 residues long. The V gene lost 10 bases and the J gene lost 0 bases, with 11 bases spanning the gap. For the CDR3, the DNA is TGTGCCACCAAGAGGGGGAGCACAGATACGCAGTATTTT. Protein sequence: CATKRGSTDTQYF.

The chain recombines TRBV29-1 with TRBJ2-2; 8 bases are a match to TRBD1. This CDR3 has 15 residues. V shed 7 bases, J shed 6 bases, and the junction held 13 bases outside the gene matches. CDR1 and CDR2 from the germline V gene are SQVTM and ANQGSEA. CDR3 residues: CSARQGPPLAGELFF. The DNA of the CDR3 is TGCAGCGCCCGACAGGGGCCACCCCTCGCCGGGGAGCTGTTTTTT.

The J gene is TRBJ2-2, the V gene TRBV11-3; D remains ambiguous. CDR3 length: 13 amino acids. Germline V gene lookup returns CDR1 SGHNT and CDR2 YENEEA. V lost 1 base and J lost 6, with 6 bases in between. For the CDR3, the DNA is TGTGCCAGCAGCTTAGTGCGGTCCGGGGAGCTGTTTTTT. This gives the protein CASSLVRSGELFF.

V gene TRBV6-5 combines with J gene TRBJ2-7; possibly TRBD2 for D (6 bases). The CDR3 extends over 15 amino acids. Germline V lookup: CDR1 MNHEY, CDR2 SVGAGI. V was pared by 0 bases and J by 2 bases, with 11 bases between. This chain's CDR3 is CASSYSRDPAYEQYF. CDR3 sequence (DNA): TGTGCCAGCAGTTACTCGCGGGACCCCGCCTACGAGCAGTACTTC.

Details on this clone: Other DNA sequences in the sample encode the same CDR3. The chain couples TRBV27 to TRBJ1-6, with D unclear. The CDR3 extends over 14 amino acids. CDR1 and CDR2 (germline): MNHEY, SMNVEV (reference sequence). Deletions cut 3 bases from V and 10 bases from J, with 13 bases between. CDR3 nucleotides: TGTGCCAGCAGTTTGCGGGGAAGGGAATCACCCCTCCACTTT. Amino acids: CASSLRGRESPLHF.

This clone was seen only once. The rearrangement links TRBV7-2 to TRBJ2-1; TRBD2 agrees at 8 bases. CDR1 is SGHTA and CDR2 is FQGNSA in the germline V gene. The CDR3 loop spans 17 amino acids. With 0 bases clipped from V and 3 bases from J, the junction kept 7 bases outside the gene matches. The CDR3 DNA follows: TGTGCCAGCAGCTTAGCGACAAGCGGGAGAAACTACAATGAGCAGTTCTTC. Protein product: CASSLATSGRNYNEQFF.

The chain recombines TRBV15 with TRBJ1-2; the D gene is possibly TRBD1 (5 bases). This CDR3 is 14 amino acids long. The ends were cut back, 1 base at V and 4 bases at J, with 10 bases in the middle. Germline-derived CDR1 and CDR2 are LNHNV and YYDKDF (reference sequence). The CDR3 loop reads CATSRGGDAYGYTF. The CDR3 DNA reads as TGTGCCACCAGCAGAGGGGGGGATGCCTATGGCTACACCTTC.

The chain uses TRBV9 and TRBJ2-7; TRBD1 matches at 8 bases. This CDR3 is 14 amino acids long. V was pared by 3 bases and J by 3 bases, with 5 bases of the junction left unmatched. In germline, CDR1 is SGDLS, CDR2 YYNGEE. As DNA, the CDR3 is TGTGCCAGCAGCGCCGGACAGGGCTTCTACGAGCAGTACTTC. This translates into CASSAGQGFYEQYF.

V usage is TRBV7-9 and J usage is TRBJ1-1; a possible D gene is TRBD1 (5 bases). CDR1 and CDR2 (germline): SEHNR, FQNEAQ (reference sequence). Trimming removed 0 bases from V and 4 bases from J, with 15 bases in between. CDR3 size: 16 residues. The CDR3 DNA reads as TGTGCCAGCAGCTTAGCCCGGGGGGTGGGGGGCACTGAAGCTTTCTTT. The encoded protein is CASSLARGVGGTEAFF.

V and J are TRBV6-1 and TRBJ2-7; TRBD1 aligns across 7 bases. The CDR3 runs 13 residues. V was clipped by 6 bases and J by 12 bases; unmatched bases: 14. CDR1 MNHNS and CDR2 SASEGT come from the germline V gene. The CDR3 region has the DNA TGTGCCAGCAGACAGGGGACCCCCCTCTGGCCGTACTTC. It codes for CASRQGTPLWPYF.

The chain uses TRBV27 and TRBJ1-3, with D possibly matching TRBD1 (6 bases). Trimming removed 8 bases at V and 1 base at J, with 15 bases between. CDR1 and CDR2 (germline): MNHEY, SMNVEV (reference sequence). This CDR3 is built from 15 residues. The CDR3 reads CASGDQQGSGNTIYF. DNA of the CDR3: TGTGCCAGCGGGGACCAACAGGGTTCTGGAAACACCATATATTTT.

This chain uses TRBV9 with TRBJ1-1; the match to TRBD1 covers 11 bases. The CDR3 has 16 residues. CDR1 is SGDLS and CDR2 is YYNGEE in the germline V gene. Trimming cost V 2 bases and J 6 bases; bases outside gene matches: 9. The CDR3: CASSVVIPGQGAEAFF. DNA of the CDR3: TGTGCCAGCAGCGTCGTTATACCGGGACAGGGGGCTGAAGCTTTCTTT.